These 15 T cell receptor beta chains were all obtained from the same sample, sequenced in a study of cytomegalovirus exposure and HLA in healthy donors. Researchers ran the PCR with 60 Vbeta and 13 Jbeta primers. TCRdb's copy holds only in-frame clones and misses some; the assay was immunoSEQ multiplex PCR. The sample yields roughly 100,000 clones, 78% seen once. Sequencing input: PBMCs. These receptors all stem from a man younger than 45 in good health and CMV-seronegative.

The chain employs TRBV6-4 and TRBJ2-1; TRBD2 aligns across 7 bases. This CDR3 spans 16 amino acids. Germline V gene lookup returns CDR1 MRHNA and CDR2 SNTAGT. V lost 4 bases and J lost 0; bases outside the gene matches: 6. CDR3 in DNA: TGTGCCAGCAGTGGGGGACTAACGAGCTCCTACAATGAGCAGTTCTTC. Amino acids: CASSGGLTSSYNEQFF.

The V gene is TRBV6-4, the J gene TRBJ2-1; TRBD2 matches 9 bases. The CDR3 spans 17 residues. In germline, CDR1 is MRHNA, CDR2 SNTAGT. V lost 5 bases, J lost 7 bases, and 15 bases stayed unmatched. The CDR3 DNA sequence: TGTGCCAGCAGTCCTCAGGGGACTAGCTTATCTGGGAATGAGCAGTTCTTC. Translation gives CASSPQGTSLSGNEQFF.

V usage is TRBV11-2 and J usage is TRBJ2-5; 10 bases fit TRBD2. Per germline, CDR1 SGHAT and CDR2 FQNNGV. V shed 5 bases and J 14 bases; nucleotides not matched to a gene: 5. The CDR3 extends over 11 amino acids. The CDR3 spells CASSATSGNYF. The CDR3 nucleotides read TGTGCCAGCAGCGCTACTAGCGGGAATTACTTC.

V gene TRBV6-1 combines with J gene TRBJ2-5; the match to TRBD1 covers 8 bases. With the DNA end fitting TRBJ2-7 better, the J assignment may be wrong. The CDR3 has 16 amino acids. From germline, CDR1 is MNHNS and CDR2 SASEGT. CDR3 nucleotides: TGTGCCAGCAGTGGACCCGGACAGGGCAGCTCCTACGAGCAGTACTTC. It codes for CASSGPGQGSSYEQYF.

The chain combines TRBV6-5 with TRBJ2-3; TRBD2 aligns across 7 bases. The CDR3 sequence is 14 residues long. Germline loops: CDR1 MNHEY, CDR2 SVGAGI. The V segment lost 8 bases and the J segment 5 bases; nucleotides outside the gene matches: 10. In DNA, the CDR3 is TGTGCCAGCTCCCCGGGTGGCGGGGGAGATACGCAGTATTTT. It codes for CASSPGGGGDTQYF.

This chain connects TRBV9 to TRBJ2-3; 10 bases align to TRBD2. V shed 3 bases, J shed 2 bases, and the junction held 6 bases outside the gene matches. There are 16 residues in the CDR3. CDR1 SGDLS and CDR2 YYNGEE come from the germline V gene. CDR3 amino acids: CASSAHSGRITDTQYF. Here the CDR3 DNA reads TGTGCCAGCAGCGCCCATAGCGGGAGGATCACAGATACGCAGTATTTT.

This rearrangement joins TRBV19 to TRBJ1-5, with D maybe TRBD1 (6 bases). There are 15 residues in the CDR3. Germline V lookup: CDR1 LNHDA, CDR2 SQIVND (reference sequence). Trimming cost V 4 bases and J 3 bases, with 13 bases left between them. CDR3 protein: CASSTDRAYNQPQHF. Written as DNA, the CDR3 is TGTGCCAGTAGTACGGACAGAGCATACAATCAGCCCCAGCATTTT.

This clone came up once. This chain joins TRBV5-8 and TRBJ2-2; D perhaps matches TRBD1 (5 bases). Trimming removed 5 bases from V and 1 base from J, with 9 bases in between. This CDR3 has 14 residues. Per the germline V gene, CDR1 is SGHTS and CDR2 is YDEGEE. CDR3 loop: CASRPTVNTGELFF. DNA of the CDR3: TGTGCCAGCAGACCGACAGTGAACACCGGGGAGCTGTTTTTT.

A single count supports this clone. The J gene is TRBJ1-1, the V gene TRBV28; maybe TRBD1 (6 bases). CDR3 length: 16 amino acids. The germline gives CDR1 MDHEN, CDR2 SYDVKM. V lost 5 bases, J lost 0 bases, and 16 bases lay in between. The CDR3 DNA reads as TGTGCCAGCAGTGTTTTATCCGGGACACTGAACACTGAAGCTTTCTTT. Amino acids: CASSVLSGTLNTEAFF.

This rearrangement joins TRBV6-5 to TRBJ1-4, with 8 bases aligning to TRBD1. Germline CDR1 MNHEY, CDR2 SVGAGI. The J segment lost 7 bases and the V segment lost 4 bases, leaving 2 bases of the junction unmatched. CDR3 length: 13 residues. CDR3 DNA: TGTGCCAGCAGTTCCAGGGGGCTTGAAAAACTGTTTTTT. Protein product: CASSSRGLEKLFF.

This sequence joins TRBV29-1 and TRBJ2-7, with a tentative D call TRBD1 (6 bases). Trimming shortened V by 6 bases and J by 4 bases, and 22 bases separated the two germline ends. Germline CDR1 reads SQVTM; CDR2 reads ANQGSEA. The CDR3 length is 15 residues. This CDR3 reads CSVNRAGASGYEQYF. The CDR3 DNA reads as TGCAGCGTCAACAGGGCAGGGGCCTCTGGTTACGAGCAGTACTTC.

The chain couples TRBV11-2 to TRBJ2-1, with unresolved D. Deletions cut 5 bases from V and 9 bases from J, with 14 bases between. The CDR3 contains 13 residues. Germline V CDR1 and CDR2: SGHAT, FQNNGV. The CDR3 region has the DNA TGTGCCAGCAGCAAAAGAGGTCTTACTGAGCAGTTCTTC. It translates to CASSKRGLTEQFF.

The rearrangement joins TRBV5-6 to TRBJ2-5; D perhaps matches TRBD2 (6 bases). Germline V gene data show CDR1 as SGHDT and CDR2 as YYEEEE. The V gene lost 1 base and the J gene lost 5 bases, with 18 bases spanning the gap. This CDR3 spans 16 amino acids. DNA of the CDR3: TGTGCCAGCAGCTTGCTTGTCGGGAGAGTGGTTGAGACCCAGTACTTC. It yields the protein CASSLLVGRVVETQYF.

J is TRBJ2-1 and V is TRBV27, with 10 bases fitting TRBD2. Per the germline V gene, CDR1 is MNHEY and CDR2 is SMNVEV (reference sequence). After removal of 3 bases from V and 9 bases from J, the junction contained 8 bases not matched to a gene. The CDR3 is made up of 15 amino acids. The CDR3 nucleotides are TGTGCCAGCAGTTTTCGGCTAGCGGGAGTATTTGAGCAGTTCTTC. Translated: CASSFRLAGVFEQFF.

The chain joins TRBV2 to TRBJ1-4, with 12 bases matching TRBD1. The germline CDR1 and CDR2 sequences are SNHLY and FYNNEI. Germline trimming cut 6 bases from V and 6 bases from J; bases unmatched to any gene: 11. The length of the CDR3 is 17 residues. In nucleotides, the CDR3 is TGTGCCAGCAGCCTGGCCGGGACAGGGGGCCTGGATGAAAAACTGTTTTTT. Translating gives CASSLAGTGGLDEKLFF.